These 24 T cell receptor beta chains were sequenced from one sample in a study of a mutant IDH1 vaccine in newly diagnosed glioma. Time point described: week 47, end of study. Vaccination comprised doses that each held 300 ug of mutant IDH1 20-mer peptide, plus topical imiquimod. Sequencing used immunoSEQ multiplex PCR; TCRdb keeps in-frame clones, though not all of them. The data show about 94,000 clones, over 85% seen once. These receptors lack a known antigen. This specimen consisted of PBMCs, obtained from a glioma patient whose treatment included an IDH1 peptide vaccine. These receptors were taken from a woman in her 50s with glioma.

The chain couples TRBV15 to TRBJ1-4; the D gene is possibly TRBD1 (6 bases). The CDR3 spans 15 residues. The germline CDR1 and CDR2 sequences are LNHNV and YYDKDF (reference sequence). The V end was cut by 4 bases, the J end by 8 bases, with 17 bases between. The CDR3 loop reads CATSTRQVGREKLFF. In nucleotides, the CDR3 is TGTGCCACCAGCACCAGACAGGTTGGACGGGAAAAACTGTTTTTT.

The V call is TRBV7-9, the J call TRBJ1-4; D call uncertain. The ends were cut back, 6 bases at V and 7 bases at J, with 15 bases in the middle. This CDR3 is 14 amino acids long. Germline V gene data show CDR1 as SEHNR and CDR2 as FQNEAQ (reference sequence). This chain's CDR3 is CASSSEGLGEKLFF. Written as DNA, the CDR3 is TGTGCCAGCAGTTCGGAGGGTCTGGGTGAAAAACTGTTTTTT.

The CDR3 sequence: CAWSPGQGKPEAFF. Here the CDR3 DNA reads TGTGCCTGGAGTCCGGGACAGGGGAAGCCTGAAGCTTTCTTT. The V gene is TRBV30, the J gene TRBJ1-1; TRBD1 agrees at 10 bases. There are 14 residues in the CDR3. The V segment lost 2 bases and the J segment 6 bases; nucleotides outside the gene matches: 6. Germline V gene sequence: CDR1 GTSNPN, CDR2 SVGIG (reference sequence).

The chain couples TRBV6-5 to TRBJ1-5; TRBD1 matches at 7 bases. With V trimmed by 4 bases and J by 5 bases, 8 bases remained unmatched. The V gene's germline CDR1 is MNHEY and CDR2 SVGAGI. This CDR3 region has 15 residues. As DNA, the CDR3 is TGTGCCAGCAGTTCCCAAGGGGGCGAGTATCAGCCCCAGCATTTT. Protein sequence: CASSSQGGEYQPQHF.

The chain employs TRBV5-1 and TRBJ2-7; 11 positions agree with TRBD1. Trimming took 4 bases from V and 6 from J; bases not matched to a gene: 3. Germline V gene lookup returns CDR1 SGHRS and CDR2 YFSETQ. CDR3 length: 13 amino acids. The CDR3, as DNA: TGCGCCAGCAGCCCCGGGACAGGGGGCGAGCAGTACTTC. This gives the protein CASSPGTGGEQYF.

The chain has TRBV12-5 and TRBJ2-1; 9 nucleotides line up with TRBD2. With V trimmed by 3 bases and J by 8 bases, 11 bases remained unmatched. Per the germline V gene, CDR1 is LGHNT and CDR2 is FRNRAP. CDR3 length: 16 amino acids. CDR3 DNA sequence: TGTGCTAGTGGTTTCCCGAGCGGGAGGCTCTTCGATGAGCAGTTCTTC. It yields the protein CASGFPSGRLFDEQFF.

This clone was seen a single time. This rearrangement joins TRBV6-6 to TRBJ2-7; TRBD1 aligns across 8 bases. J lost 4 bases, V lost 6 bases, and 11 bases had no gene match. Germline assignment: CDR1 MNHNY and CDR2 SVGAGI (reference sequence). The CDR3 loop spans 15 amino acids. CDR3 region: CASRDHWTGNYEQYF. The CDR3, as DNA: TGTGCCAGCAGAGACCACTGGACAGGGAATTACGAGCAGTACTTC.

The chain joins TRBV19 to TRBJ2-2; no reliable D call. From germline, CDR1 is LNHDA and CDR2 SQIVND (reference sequence). Trimming removed 4 bases from V and 8 bases from J, with 5 bases in between. CDR3 size: 11 residues. The CDR3 spells CASSSGGELFF. In DNA form, the CDR3 reads TGTGCCAGTAGTAGTGGGGGGGAGCTGTTTTTT. Supplemented by reference TRBV19 and TRBJ2-2, the full variable domain reads DGGITQSPKYLFRKEGQNVTLSCEQNLNHDAMYWYRQDPGQGLRLIYYSQIVNDFQKGDIAEGYSVSREKKESFPLTVTSAQKNPTAFYLCASSSGGELFFGEGSRLTVL.

The gene calls are TRBV6-1 and TRBJ1-1; D remains ambiguous. V was clipped by 2 bases and J by 5 bases, with 9 bases between them. Germline CDR1 and CDR2: MNHNS and SASEGT. The CDR3 contains 13 residues. The CDR3 coding sequence is TGTGCCAGCAGTGAACGGCATAATACTGAAGCTTTCTTT. It yields the protein CASSERHNTEAFF.

This clone was recorded a few times. The chain joins TRBV14 to TRBJ2-1, with D unresolved. The CDR3 contains 12 residues. V was shortened by 8 bases and J by 9 bases, with 14 bases between the two germline ends. Germline V gene sequence: CDR1 SGHDN, CDR2 FVKESK. This chain's CDR3 is CASGFSSVEQFF. The CDR3 DNA sequence: TGTGCCAGCGGGTTTAGCTCTGTTGAGCAGTTCTTC.

The rearrangement uses TRBV9 and TRBJ1-1; 8 bases line up with TRBD1. The germline V gene has CDR1 SGDLS and CDR2 YYNGEE. This CDR3 has 20 amino acids. The V and J ends lost 3 bases and 1 base, in that order; junction bases with no gene match: 20. CDR3 in DNA: TGTGCCAGCAGCGCAAAGGTCCCCCCGGACCGTCAGGGGGCGAACACTGAAGCTTTCTTT. Protein sequence: CASSAKVPPDRQGANTEAFF. The full variable domain, in which reference TRBV9 and TRBJ1-1 provide the parts outside the CDR3, is DSGVTQTPKHLITATGQRVTLRCSPRSGDLSVYWYQQSLDQGLQFLIQYYNGEERAKGNILERFSAQQFPDLHSELNLSSLELGDSALYFCASSAKVPPDRQGANTEAFFGQGTRLTVV.

This sequence joins TRBV5-1 and TRBJ2-1, with TRBD2 matching over 7 bases. Germline V gene sequence: CDR1 SGHRS, CDR2 YFSETQ. Trimming took 0 bases from V and 13 from J; bases not matched to a gene: 10. The CDR3 spans 14 residues. CDR3 loop: CASSLGLAEVPQFF. CDR3 DNA sequence: TGCGCCAGCAGCTTGGGGCTAGCGGAAGTCCCACAGTTCTTC.

The rearrangement links TRBV7-8 to TRBJ1-3; unclear D gene. This CDR3 region has 17 residues. The germline CDR1 and CDR2 sequences are SGHVS and FQNEAQ. With 2 bases removed from V and 2 bases from J, the gap between germline ends came to 16 bases. In nucleotides, the CDR3 is TGTGCCAGCAGCTTATATAGGATACCCACTCCTGGAAACACCATATATTTT. Its translation: CASSLYRIPTPGNTIYF.

V is TRBV5-1 and J is TRBJ1-4; D is uncertain. This CDR3 has 14 amino acids. Per germline, CDR1 SGHRS and CDR2 YFSETQ. V was cut by 0 bases and J by 2 bases, with 5 bases left in between. DNA of the CDR3: TGCGCCAGCAGCTTGGACAGCACTAATGAAAAACTGTTTTTT. Encoded protein: CASSLDSTNEKLFF. The whole variable domain, remainder taken from reference TRBV5-1 and TRBJ1-4, is KAGVTQTPRYLIKTRGQQVTLSCSPISGHRSVSWYQQTPGQGLQFLFEYFSETQRNKGNFPGRFSGRQFSNSRSEMNVSTLELGDSALYLCASSLDSTNEKLFFGSGTQLSVL.

The rearrangement uses TRBV30 and TRBJ1-4; no firm D call. This CDR3 has 13 residues. Germline V gene data show CDR1 as GTSNPN and CDR2 as SVGIG (reference sequence). V lost 4 bases to trimming and J lost 7 bases, with 13 bases between them. The DNA for the CDR3 is TGTGCCTGGATTCCCCAGCCTGGTGAAAAACTGTTTTTT. Amino acid sequence: CAWIPQPGEKLFF.

The rearrangement joins TRBV27 to TRBJ2-1; tentative D call: TRBD2 (6 bases). This CDR3 comprises 15 residues. V lost 5 bases to trimming and J lost 2 bases, with 13 bases between them. From germline, CDR1 is MNHEY and CDR2 SMNVEV (reference sequence). The CDR3, as DNA: TGTGCCAGCAGTCCACGACTAGAAGCCTACAATGAGCAGTTCTTC. Protein product: CASSPRLEAYNEQFF.

The gene calls are TRBV6-6 and TRBJ1-5; D gene ambiguous. Trimming took off 6 bases at V and 4 bases at J, with 13 bases between the two ends. CDR1 and CDR2 (germline): MNHNY, SVGAGI (reference sequence). The CDR3 has 14 amino acids. The CDR3 loop reads CASRDTVGNQPQHF. The DNA of the CDR3 is TGTGCCAGCAGAGACACGGTTGGAAATCAGCCCCAGCATTTT.

This clone occurred once. The rearrangement links TRBV7-8 to TRBJ1-3; the D gene is possibly TRBD1 (6 bases). The germline CDR1 and CDR2 sequences are SGHVS and FQNEAQ. This CDR3 has 17 amino acids. V was pared by 5 bases and J by 0 bases, with 17 bases between. The CDR3 DNA reads TGTGCCAGCAGCCCCTACAGGGTGGCGCCCTCTGGAAACACCATATATTTT. Translating gives CASSPYRVAPSGNTIYF.

This CDR3 is CASSLSTLSSYEQYF. Here the CDR3 DNA reads TGTGCCAGCAGCTTAAGCACTTTGAGCTCCTACGAGCAGTACTTC. The V and J genes are TRBV5-4 and TRBJ2-7; D gene ambiguous. This CDR3 has 15 residues. Between the trimmed V and J ends, which lost 2 bases and 0 bases, there was a span of 12 bases. The germline gives CDR1 SGHNT, CDR2 YYREEE (reference sequence).

This chain uses TRBV27 with TRBJ2-3; D possibly matches TRBD1 or TRBD2 (5 bases each). V dropped 6 bases and J dropped 2 bases, with 15 bases sitting between them. Germline V lookup: CDR1 MNHEY, CDR2 SMNVEV (reference sequence). The CDR3 is 15 amino acids. CDR3 sequence (DNA): TGTGCCAGCAGGCCCCGGGACCGGTCCACAGATACGCAGTATTTT. It specifies CASRPRDRSTDTQYF.

The rearrangement joins TRBV19 to TRBJ2-1, with D uncertain. V was pared by 3 bases and J by 7 bases, with 13 bases between. The CDR3 is made up of 14 amino acids. CDR1 is LNHDA and CDR2 is SQIVND in the germline V gene (reference sequence). CDR3 residues: CASSILSALNEQFF. The CDR3 DNA reads TGTGCCAGTAGTATCCTCTCAGCTCTGAATGAGCAGTTCTTC.

This clone was observed a handful of times. The chain combines TRBV7-9 with TRBJ2-1; the D is unclear. CDR1 and CDR2 (germline): SEHNR, FQNEAQ (reference sequence). The V end lost 3 bases, the J end lost 12 bases, and 18 bases lay between the germline ends. The CDR3 loop spans 14 amino acids. The CDR3 sequence: CASSFDHELARQFF. CDR3 nucleotides: TGTGCCAGCAGCTTCGATCACGAGCTCGCTCGGCAGTTCTTC.

Here the CDR3 reads CASSEGPSLFF. CDR3 coding DNA: TGTGCCAGCAGTGAAGGGCCTAGTTTGTTTTTT. V is TRBV2 and J is TRBJ1-4; the D is unclear. Germline CDR1 is SNHLY and CDR2 is FYNNEI. The length of the CDR3 is 11 residues. V was trimmed by 1 base and J by 15 bases, leaving 9 bases between them.

The chain uses TRBV28 and TRBJ2-7, with D maybe TRBD2 (5 bases). Germline CDR1 reads MDHEN; CDR2 reads SYDVKM. CDR3 length: 13 amino acids. V was trimmed by 2 bases and J by 6 bases, leaving 11 bases between them. The CDR3 sequence is CASSLGRVGEQYF. Written as DNA, the CDR3 is TGTGCCAGCAGTTTAGGGAGAGTGGGCGAGCAGTACTTC.